This is a list of T cell receptor beta chains from one sample in a study of blood T cells in healthy people across ages. TCRdb re-derived calls from the 5' RACE reads in MiXCR, one entry per CDR3 protein. The sample holds hundreds of thousands of distinct CDR3 sequences, 62% seen once. Material: blood. All receptors derive from a man under 40 in good health. CDR3s include the opening cysteine and the closing phenylalanine or tryptophan. Each record gives: D gene, CDR3 length, V gene, J gene, CDR3 protein. A D gene is named only where the DNA matches it firmly.

d_call: .
cdr3_length: 14
v_call: TRBV7-2
j_call: TRBJ2-1
cdr3_aa: CASSPQGLYNEQFF

d_call: TRBD2
cdr3_length: 16
v_call: TRBV7-3
j_call: TRBJ2-1
cdr3_aa: CASSNYGLAGRGEQFF

d_call: .
cdr3_length: 12
v_call: TRBV7-9
j_call: TRBJ2-3
cdr3_aa: CASDTPTDTQYF

d_call: .
cdr3_length: 14
v_call: TRBV6-2/TRBV6-3
j_call: TRBJ2-2
cdr3_aa: CASSYGFGTGELFF

d_call: .
cdr3_length: 13
v_call: TRBV7-9
j_call: TRBJ2-7
cdr3_aa: CASSFSGVHEQYF

d_call: TRBD1
cdr3_length: 16
v_call: TRBV5-1
j_call: TRBJ2-1
cdr3_aa: CASSFQGQGSYNEQFF

d_call: .
cdr3_length: 15
v_call: TRBV20-1
j_call: TRBJ1-5
cdr3_aa: CSARVLTGGDQPQHF

d_call: TRBD2
cdr3_length: 14
v_call: TRBV7-9
j_call: TRBJ2-7
cdr3_aa: CASSLREARYEQYF

d_call: .
cdr3_length: 12
v_call: TRBV6-1
j_call: TRBJ2-1
cdr3_aa: CASLQGYNEQFF

d_call: .
cdr3_length: 12
v_call: TRBV12-3/TRBV12-4
j_call: TRBJ2-7
cdr3_aa: CASSPGVDEQYF